The next 27 T cell receptor beta chains were all read from a single sample in a study of blood T cells in healthy people across ages. Together with a sample-barcoded 5' primer, a J-beta primer mix was included in a second PCR lasting about 7 to 11 cycles. Each CDR3 protein gets one entry after TCRdb re-called the 5' RACE reads with MiXCR. The table includes more than 900,000 distinct CDR3 sequences, 25% detected once. These records were also assigned to another study, of T cells of mothers and their children.

The sample consisted of blood. Receptor source: a girl aged 2-10 years in good health.

In its sample, this clonotype was seen a few times. In DNA, the CDR3 is TGCAGCGTTGGAAAGACTAACTATGGCTACACCTTC. Translated: CSVGKTNYGYTF. V and J are TRBV29-1 and TRBJ1-2, with unresolved D. The V and J ends lost 4 bases and 0 bases respectively, with 6 bases between them. The CDR3 consists of 12 residues. CDR1 SQVTM and CDR2 ANQGSEA come from the germline V gene.

The sample holds a few counts of this clonotype. The J gene is TRBJ2-2, the V gene TRBV6-2 or TRBV6-3; a possible D gene is TRBD1 (7 bases). Germline lookup yields CDR1 MNHEY and CDR2 SVGEGT. Between the trimmed V and J ends, which lost 8 bases and 0 bases, there was a span of 22 bases. The CDR3 consists of 18 residues. This CDR3 reads CASANQGGGRPNTGELFF. The DNA of the CDR3 is TGTGCCAGCGCGAACCAAGGAGGGGGCAGACCGAACACCGGGGAGCTGTTTTTT.

The sample holds many counts of this clonotype. The genes are TRBV27 and TRBJ1-5; 7 bases agree with TRBD1. The germline V gene encodes CDR1 MNHEY and CDR2 SMNVEV (reference sequence). The CDR3 is 16 residues long. Losses at the gene ends were 5 bases for V and 6 bases for J; bases not matched to a gene: 13. The CDR3: CASSQTGDHPGQPQHF. Here the CDR3 DNA reads TGTGCCAGCAGTCAAACAGGGGATCACCCTGGTCAGCCCCAGCATTTT.

This clonotype was recorded a few times. The chain couples TRBV13 to TRBJ2-3; TRBD1 matches at 7 bases. Germline loops: CDR1 PRHDT, CDR2 FYEKMQ (reference sequence). Trimming cost V 4 bases and J 0 bases; bases outside gene matches: 7. This CDR3 is built from 16 residues. CDR3 DNA: TGTGCCAGCAGCTCCGGGACAGAGTCTAGCACAGATACGCAGTATTTT. It codes for CASSSGTESSTDTQYF.

This rearrangement joins TRBV29-1 to TRBJ2-7; D gene uncertain. Trimming shortened V by 3 bases and J by 6 bases, and 9 bases separated the two germline ends. The CDR3 is made up of 11 amino acids. Per germline, CDR1 SQVTM and CDR2 ANQGSEA. CDR3 sequence reads: CSVDGGGEQYF. The CDR3 DNA follows: TGCAGCGTTGACGGTGGTGGCGAGCAGTACTTC.

The chain has TRBV20-1 and TRBJ2-1; 9 bases map to TRBD1. Germline-derived CDR1 and CDR2 are DFQATT and SNEGSKA (reference sequence). The length of the CDR3 is 13 residues. The V and J ends lost 3 bases and 4 bases, in that order; junction bases with no gene match: 1. The CDR3 DNA reads TGCAGTGCTAGTGACAGGGGGTACAATGAGCAGTTCTTC. Amino acids: CSASDRGYNEQFF.

This rearrangement joins TRBV25-1 to TRBJ2-7; tentatively, D is TRBD2 (5 bases). Germline V lookup: CDR1 MGHDK, CDR2 SYGVNS. V was trimmed by 4 bases and J by 4 bases, leaving 8 bases between them. The CDR3 has 12 amino acids. CDR3 protein: CASSVGEYEQYF. DNA of the CDR3: TGTGCCAGCAGTGTCGGGGAATACGAGCAGTACTTC.

On this clonotype: The junction and the germline gene differ at one end; a read error may be behind it. The rearrangement uses TRBV12-3 or TRBV12-4 and TRBJ1-5, with a possible D match to TRBD1 (6 bases). The CDR3 covers 14 residues. The CDR3 DNA reads TGTGCCAGCAGGCTGACAGGAGGGGGTGGGCCCCGGCATTTT. Translated: CASRLTGGGGPRHF.

The chain links TRBV12-3 or TRBV12-4 to TRBJ1-3; D call uncertain. V lost 8 bases and J 0 bases, leaving 17 bases between the germline ends. The CDR3 totals 16 residues. This chain's CDR3 is CASERSGLSSGNTIYF. The DNA for the CDR3 is TGTGCCAGCGAGAGGTCAGGTCTGAGCTCTGGAAACACCATATATTTT.

This chain connects TRBV5-4 to TRBJ2-1; D is undetermined. Germline CDR1 SGHNT, CDR2 YYREEE (reference sequence). The V end was cut by 1 base, the J end by 0 bases, with 11 bases between. CDR3 length: 16 residues. The CDR3 DNA is TGTGCCAGCAGCTTGTGGTCCGGTAGCTCCTACAATGAGCAGTTCTTC. Translating gives CASSLWSGSSYNEQFF.

The chain is built from TRBV2 and TRBJ1-2; possible D gene TRBD1, 5 bases. CDR3 length: 13 amino acids. V shed 11 bases and J shed 0 bases, with 13 bases lying between them. The V gene's germline CDR1 is SNHLY and CDR2 FYNNEI. CDR3 nucleotide sequence: TGTGCCCTTCGGGGGGGGGCTAACTATGGCTACACCTTC. Amino acids: CALRGGANYGYTF.

This clonotype turned up a few times. The chain employs TRBV2 and TRBJ2-3; 8 nucleotides align to TRBD2. Germline values: CDR1 SNHLY, CDR2 FYNNEI. The CDR3 spans 15 residues. The junction had 9 bases not matched to a gene; V was cut back by 6 bases and J by 4 bases. The CDR3 spells CASRGREGGADTQYF. CDR3 coding DNA: TGTGCCAGCAGGGGACGGGAGGGTGGAGCAGATACGCAGTATTTT.

J is TRBJ2-5 and V is TRBV5-1, with D perhaps TRBD1 (6 bases). There are 14 residues in the CDR3. V lost 2 bases to trimming and J lost 0 bases, with 8 bases between them. Germline lookup yields CDR1 SGHRS and CDR2 YFSETQ. Here the CDR3 reads CASSFDRYQETQYF. The CDR3 bases are TGCGCCAGCAGCTTCGACAGGTACCAAGAGACCCAGTACTTC. Full variable domain (outside the CDR3, taken from reference TRBV5-1 and TRBJ2-5): KAGVTQTPRYLIKTRGQQVTLSCSPISGHRSVSWYQQTPGQGLQFLFEYFSETQRNKGNFPGRFSGRQFSNSRSEMNVSTLELGDSALYLCASSFDRYQETQYFGPGTRLLVL.

This clonotype came up a few times. The CDR3 DNA reads TGTGCCAGCAGCTTGGTGGGACAGGGAAGCTCTGGGGCCAACGTCCTGACTTTC. Translating it yields CASSLVGQGSSGANVLTF. This rearrangement joins TRBV5-6 to TRBJ2-6, with 9 bases lining up with TRBD1. Germline CDR1 is SGHDT and CDR2 is YYEEEE. This CDR3 is built from 18 residues. Unmatched junction bases numbered 4, after V lost 0 bases and J lost 0 bases.

The CDR3, as DNA: TGTGCCAGCAGTCGCGTGCCCTCCAGGGAGACCCAGTACTTC. Its protein is CASSRVPSRETQYF. This chain links TRBV6-6 with TRBJ2-5; D ambiguous. The CDR3 extends over 14 amino acids. Trimming took off 5 bases at V and 5 bases at J, with 15 bases between the two ends. Germline loops: CDR1 MNHNY, CDR2 SVGAGI (reference sequence).

This clonotype has at least ten counts. The CDR3 region is CATSRGTSATSTDTQYF. As DNA, the CDR3 is TGTGCCACCAGCAGAGGAACTAGCGCTACTAGCACAGATACGCAGTATTTT. The chain employs TRBV15 and TRBJ2-3; TRBD2 agrees at 7 bases. The trim removed 1 base at V and 0 bases at J, leaving 7 bases unmatched. The germline V gene has CDR1 LNHNV and CDR2 YYDKDF (reference sequence). The CDR3 has 17 amino acids. Full variable domain (rest looked up from reference TRBV15 and TRBJ2-3): DAMVIQNPRYQVTQFGKPVTLSCSQTLNHNVMYWYQQKSSQAPKLLFHYYDKDFNNEADTPDNFQSRRPNTSFCFLDIRSPGLGDTAMYLCATSRGTSATSTDTQYFGPGTRLTVL.

In regard to this clonotype: A read error may produce the germline difference seen at one junction end. The rearrangement links TRBV20-1 to TRBJ2-5; 8 nucleotides agree with TRBD1. Germline V CDR1 and CDR2: DFQATT, SNEGSKA (reference sequence). This CDR3 region has 15 residues. The CDR3 is CSARDRRGREEIQYF. Written as DNA, the CDR3 is TGCAGTGCTAGAGATCGCAGGGGGCGGGAAGAGATCCAGTACTTC.

This clonotype was counted only a few times. V usage is TRBV6-6 and J usage is TRBJ2-3, with TRBD1 identical over 8 bases. The germline V gene has CDR1 MNHNY and CDR2 SVGAGI (reference sequence). Trimming at V came to 5 bases and at J to 5 bases, leaving 6 bases not matched to a gene. The CDR3 runs 14 residues. CDR3 residues: CASSPGQGRDTQYF. In DNA form, the CDR3 reads TGTGCCAGCAGTCCTGGACAGGGCCGAGATACGCAGTATTTT.

The genes are TRBV3-1 and TRBJ2-7; TRBD2 aligns across 13 bases. The V gene's germline CDR1 is LGHDT and CDR2 YNNKEL (reference sequence). With V trimmed by 3 bases and J by 9 bases, 8 bases remained unmatched. This CDR3 has 15 residues. This chain's CDR3 is CASSHLLAGGDGQYF. CDR3 nucleotides: TGTGCCAGCAGCCACCTACTAGCGGGAGGGGACGGGCAGTACTTC.

CDR3 bases: TGCAGTGCTAGAGATCACTCACAGGCAGTATGGAGCGACGAGCAGTACTTC. Translation: CSARDHSQAVWSDEQYF. V and J are TRBV20-1 and TRBJ2-7; D may be TRBD1 (5 bases). The germline V gene encodes CDR1 DFQATT and CDR2 SNEGSKA (reference sequence). This CDR3 contains 17 residues. The V and J ends lost 0 bases and 5 bases respectively, with 23 bases between them.

The gene calls are TRBV4-3 and TRBJ1-4; TRBD1 might be the D (6 bases). The CDR3 has 19 amino acids. Germline V lookup: CDR1 LGHNA, CDR2 YSLEER. V was trimmed by 2 bases and J by 3 bases, leaving 22 bases between them. CDR3 sequence reads: CASSQYLMGGAQPNEKLFF. The CDR3, as DNA: TGCGCCAGCAGCCAATACCTTATGGGGGGGGCGCAGCCTAATGAAAAACTGTTTTTT.

This clonotype was found a few times. The V call is TRBV7-2, the J call TRBJ2-5, with 12 positions matching TRBD2. Germline CDR1 is SGHTA and CDR2 is FQGNSA. The V gene end was trimmed by 9 bases and the J gene end by 1 base; junction bases not matched to a gene: 3. The CDR3 is made up of 14 amino acids. CDR3 bases: TGTGCCAGTCGGACTAGCGGGGTCCAAGAGACCCAGTACTTC. This translates into CASRTSGVQETQYF. Based on the CDR3 plus reference TRBV7-2 and TRBJ2-5, the full variable domain is GAGVSQSPSNKVTEKGKDVELRCDPISGHTALYWYRQSLGQGLEFLIYFQGNSAPDKSGLPSDRFSAERTGGSVSTLTIQRTQQEDSAVYLCASRTSGVQETQYFGPGTRLLVL.

This clonotype occurred a few times. This sequence joins TRBV4-3 and TRBJ1-1; D uncertain. The length of the CDR3 is 13 residues. Trimming pared 0 bases from V and 7 bases from J, leaving 9 bases between. Germline V gene data show CDR1 as LGHNA and CDR2 as YSLEER. CDR3 DNA sequence: TGCGCCAGCAGCCAAGATGGAGGACGTGAAGCTTTCTTT. Its protein product is CASSQDGGREAFF.

This clonotype was found a few times. V is TRBV5-4 and J is TRBJ2-1, with 8 bases fitting TRBD1. The junction had 14 bases not matched to a gene; V was cut back by 4 bases and J by 8 bases. This CDR3 has 16 amino acids. Germline V gene sequence: CDR1 SGHNT, CDR2 YYREEE (reference sequence). CDR3 amino acids: CASSLSPGTGLHEQFF. CDR3 nucleotides: TGTGCCAGCAGCCTATCTCCCGGGACAGGACTGCATGAGCAGTTCTTC.

This clonotype was found many times. The V gene is TRBV29-1, the J gene TRBJ2-7, with D tentatively TRBD1 (6 bases). This CDR3 region has 11 residues. Germline CDR1 SQVTM, CDR2 ANQGSEA. Trimming stripped 5 bases from V and 2 bases from J, with 7 bases between. The chain's CDR3 is CSVKGAYEQYF. The CDR3 DNA reads TGCAGCGTTAAGGGGGCCTACGAGCAGTACTTC.

This rearrangement joins TRBV3-1 to TRBJ2-1; the match to TRBD2 covers 11 bases. Gene TRBJ2-5 matches the end of the DNA better, so the J call may be wrong. Per the germline V gene, CDR1 is LGHDT and CDR2 is YNNKEL (reference sequence). The CDR3 consists of 16 residues. Written as DNA, the CDR3 is TGTGCCAGCAGCCAAGAACCACTAGCGGGAGACGAGACCCAGTACTTC. Encoded protein: CASSQEPLAGDETQYF.

The V call is TRBV24-1, the J call TRBJ2-7; D gene uncertain. The J call may be mistaken, given a closer DNA end match to TRBJ2-1. The CDR3 is 12 residues long. Germline V CDR1 and CDR2: KGHDR, SFDVKD. The CDR3 loop is CATSPHVDEQFF. In nucleotides, the CDR3 is TGTGCCACCAGTCCCCATGTCGATGAGCAGTTCTTC.